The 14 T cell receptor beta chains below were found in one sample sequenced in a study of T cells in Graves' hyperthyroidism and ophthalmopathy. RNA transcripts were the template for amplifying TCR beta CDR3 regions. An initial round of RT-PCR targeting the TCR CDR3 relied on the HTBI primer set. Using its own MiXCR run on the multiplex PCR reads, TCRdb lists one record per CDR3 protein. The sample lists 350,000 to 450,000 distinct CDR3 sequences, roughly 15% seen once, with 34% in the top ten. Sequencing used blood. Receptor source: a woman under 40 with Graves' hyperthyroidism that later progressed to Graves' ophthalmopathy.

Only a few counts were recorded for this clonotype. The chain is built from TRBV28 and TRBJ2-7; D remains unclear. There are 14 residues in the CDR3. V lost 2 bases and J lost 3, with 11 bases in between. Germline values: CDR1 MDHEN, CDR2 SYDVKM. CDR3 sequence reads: CASSLTTYLYEQYF. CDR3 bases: TGTGCCAGCAGTTTAACTACTTACCTCTACGAGCAGTACTTC.

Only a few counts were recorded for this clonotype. CDR3 DNA sequence: TGCGCCAGCATGCCATTTGGAGGGCTCACTGAAGCTTTCTTT. Translated: CASMPFGGLTEAFF. The chain combines TRBV5-1 with TRBJ1-1; D call uncertain. Trimming removed 6 bases at V and 4 bases at J, with 16 bases between. The germline V gene has CDR1 SGHRS and CDR2 YFSETQ. The length of the CDR3 is 14 residues.

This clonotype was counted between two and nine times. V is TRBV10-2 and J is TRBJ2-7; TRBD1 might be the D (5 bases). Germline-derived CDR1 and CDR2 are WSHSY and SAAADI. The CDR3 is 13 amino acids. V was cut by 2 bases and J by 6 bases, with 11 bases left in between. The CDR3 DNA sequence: TGCGCCAGCAGTGAGGGGGCAGGGATCGAGCAGTACTTC. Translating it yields CASSEGAGIEQYF.

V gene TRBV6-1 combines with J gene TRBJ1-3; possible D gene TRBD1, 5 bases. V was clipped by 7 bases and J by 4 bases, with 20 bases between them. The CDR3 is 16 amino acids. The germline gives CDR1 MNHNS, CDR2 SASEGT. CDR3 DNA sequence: TGTGCCAGCAAGACAGAAAATCTTCTCTGGGGAAACACCATATATTTT. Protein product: CASKTENLLWGNTIYF.

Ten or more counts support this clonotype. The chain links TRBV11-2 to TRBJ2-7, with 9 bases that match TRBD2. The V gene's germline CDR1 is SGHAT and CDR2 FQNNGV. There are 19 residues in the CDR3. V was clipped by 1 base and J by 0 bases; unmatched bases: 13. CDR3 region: CASSLVEGGERGDSYEQYF. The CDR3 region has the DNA TGTGCCAGCAGCTTAGTAGAGGGGGGCGAGCGGGGGGACTCCTACGAGCAGTACTTC. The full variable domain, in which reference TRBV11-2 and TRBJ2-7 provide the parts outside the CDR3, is EAGVAQSPRYKIIEKRQSVAFWCNPISGHATLYWYQQILGQGPKLLIQFQNNGVVDDSQLPKDRFSAERLKGVDSTLKIQPAKLEDSAVYLCASSLVEGGERGDSYEQYFGPGTRLTVT.

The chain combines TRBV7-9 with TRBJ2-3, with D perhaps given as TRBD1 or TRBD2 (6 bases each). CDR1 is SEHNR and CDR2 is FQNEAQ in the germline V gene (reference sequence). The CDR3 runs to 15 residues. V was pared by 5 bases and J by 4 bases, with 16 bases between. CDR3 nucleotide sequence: TGTGCCAGCAGCATTAGATGGGGGGCTGCAGATACGCAGTATTTT. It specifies CASSIRWGAADTQYF.

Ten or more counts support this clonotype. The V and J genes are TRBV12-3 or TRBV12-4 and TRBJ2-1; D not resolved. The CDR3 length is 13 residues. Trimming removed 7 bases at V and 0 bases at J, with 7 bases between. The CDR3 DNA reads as TGTGCCAGCAACAGATTCTCCTACAATGAGCAGTTCTTC. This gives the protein CASNRFSYNEQFF.

CDR3 bases: TGCAGTGCTAGTTCGGAGCACGATCAGCCCCAGCATTTT. Amino acids: CSASSEHDQPQHF. This chain joins TRBV20-1 and TRBJ1-5; D remains ambiguous. V was clipped by 3 bases and J by 5 bases, with 11 bases between them. CDR1 and CDR2 from the germline V gene are DFQATT and SNEGSKA (reference sequence). The CDR3 contains 13 residues.

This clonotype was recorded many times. The CDR3 reads CATASLAGMEQFF. The CDR3 DNA sequence: TGTGCCACCGCCTCTCTAGCGGGAATGGAGCAGTTCTTC. The chain couples TRBV11-2 to TRBJ2-1; 9 positions agree with TRBD2. CDR3 length equals 13 residues. Germline CDR1 reads SGHAT; CDR2 reads FQNNGV. V was pared by 10 bases and J by 10 bases, with 11 bases of the junction left unmatched.

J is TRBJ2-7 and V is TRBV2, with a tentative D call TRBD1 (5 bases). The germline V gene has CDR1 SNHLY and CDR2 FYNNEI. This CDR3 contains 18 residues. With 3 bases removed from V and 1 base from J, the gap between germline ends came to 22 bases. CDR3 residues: CASSEYVWADSASYEQYF. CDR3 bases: TGTGCCAGCAGTGAGTATGTATGGGCTGACAGCGCTTCCTACGAGCAGTACTTC.

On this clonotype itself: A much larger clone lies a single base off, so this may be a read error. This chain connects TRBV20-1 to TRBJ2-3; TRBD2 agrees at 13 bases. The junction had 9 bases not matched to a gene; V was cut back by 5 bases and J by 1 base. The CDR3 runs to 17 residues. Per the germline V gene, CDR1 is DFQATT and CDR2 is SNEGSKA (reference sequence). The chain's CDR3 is CSARSAGTSGGTDTQYF. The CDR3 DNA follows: TGCAGTGCTCGTAGCGCCGGGACTAGCGGGGGCACAGATACGCAGTATTTT.

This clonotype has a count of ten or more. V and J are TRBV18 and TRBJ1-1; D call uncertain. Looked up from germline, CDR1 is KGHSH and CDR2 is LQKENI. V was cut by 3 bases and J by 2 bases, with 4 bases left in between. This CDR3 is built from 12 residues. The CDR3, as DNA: TGTGCCAGCTCACCCGACAACACTGAAGCTTTCTTT. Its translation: CASSPDNTEAFF.

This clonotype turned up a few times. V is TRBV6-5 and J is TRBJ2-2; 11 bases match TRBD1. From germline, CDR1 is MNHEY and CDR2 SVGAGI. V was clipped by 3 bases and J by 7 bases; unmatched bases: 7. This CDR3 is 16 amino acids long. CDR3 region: CASSYRTGGAGGELFF. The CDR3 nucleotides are TGTGCCAGCAGTTATCGGACAGGGGGCGCAGGCGGGGAGCTGTTTTTT.

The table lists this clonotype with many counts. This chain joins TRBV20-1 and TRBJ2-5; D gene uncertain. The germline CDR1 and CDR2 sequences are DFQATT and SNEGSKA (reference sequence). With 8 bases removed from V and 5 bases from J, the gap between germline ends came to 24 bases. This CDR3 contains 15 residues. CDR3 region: CSFLPMLDVSETQYF. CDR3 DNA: TGCAGTTTTCTTCCCATGCTAGACGTCTCGGAGACCCAGTACTTC.